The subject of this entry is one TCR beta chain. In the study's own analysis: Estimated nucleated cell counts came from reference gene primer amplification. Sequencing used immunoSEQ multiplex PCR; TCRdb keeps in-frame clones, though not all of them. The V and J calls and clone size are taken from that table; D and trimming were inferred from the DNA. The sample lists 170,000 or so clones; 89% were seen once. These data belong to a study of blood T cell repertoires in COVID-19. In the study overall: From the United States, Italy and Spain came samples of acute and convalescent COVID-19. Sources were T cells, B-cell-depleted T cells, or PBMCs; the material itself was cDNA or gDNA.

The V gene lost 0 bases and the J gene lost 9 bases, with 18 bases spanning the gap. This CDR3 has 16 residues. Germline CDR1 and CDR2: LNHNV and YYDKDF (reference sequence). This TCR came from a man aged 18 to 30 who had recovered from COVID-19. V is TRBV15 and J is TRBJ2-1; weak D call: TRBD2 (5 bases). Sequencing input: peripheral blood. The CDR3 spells CATSRDTAGLGGEQFF. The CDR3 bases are TGTGCCACCAGCAGAGATACCGCGGGTTTGGGCGGTGAGCAGTTCTTC.